This T cell receptor (beta chain) was sequenced for a study of cytomegalovirus exposure and HLA in healthy donors. PCR employed 60 Vbeta and 13 Jbeta primers. Libraries were prepared by immunoSEQ multiplex PCR; TCRdb keeps only in-frame clonotypes and omits some of them. The sample lists more than 100,000 clones, 77% occurring once. This CDR3 is built from 15 residues. The germline gives CDR1 ENHRY, CDR2 SYGVKD. V gave up 0 bases and J gave up 6 bases, with 11 bases separating them. Turning to this clone: Its antigen is not known.

Study observations and caveats: The authors enumerated some 160 TCR beta chains as linked to cytomegalovirus. Later on, an analysis showed TCR association rates differing by HLA locus, with DRB1 the most and HLA-C the fewest. Accounts indicate the classifier identified cytomegalovirus status with strong specificity and sensitivity. The study assumed roughly uniform donor sequencing depth for presence/absence analyses.

The rearrangement joins TRBV10-3 to TRBJ1-4, with D unresolved. This sequence originates from a human donor in good health. Source material: PBMCs. The CDR3 DNA follows: TGTGCCATCAGTGAGTCGAGTGGGCGGGATGAAAAACTGTTTTTT. Protein: CAISESSGRDEKLFF.